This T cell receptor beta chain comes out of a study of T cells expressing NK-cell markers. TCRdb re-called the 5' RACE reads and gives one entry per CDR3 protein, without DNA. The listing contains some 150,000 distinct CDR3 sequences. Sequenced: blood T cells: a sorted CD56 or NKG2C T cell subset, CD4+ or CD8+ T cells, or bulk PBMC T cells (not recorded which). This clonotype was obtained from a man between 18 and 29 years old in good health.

CDR3 residues: CASSLPGLAGEIGELFF. The chain has TRBV7-3 and TRBJ2-2; TCRdb's D call of TRBD2 is untestable without DNA. CDR1 SGHTA and CDR2 FQGTGA come from the germline V gene. This CDR3 has 17 residues.